This TCR beta chain was retrieved from a study of blood T cell repertoires in COVID-19. Using immunoSEQ multiplex PCR, the repertoire was profiled, and TCRdb retains in-frame clones only, with some absent. The table shows approximately 170,000 clones, with about 85% occurring only once. The V and J ends lost 0 bases and 6 bases respectively, with 9 bases between them. CDR3 length equals 14 residues. Germline V CDR1 and CDR2: SGHTA, FQGNSA. The origin of this receptor is a woman between 45 and 65 years old who had recovered from COVID-19. This chain uses TRBV7-2 with TRBJ2-1; D is uncertain. Sample: PBMCs or T cells enriched from blood (not recorded which). This CDR3 is CASSLALLGNEQFF. CDR3 DNA: TGTGCCAGCAGCTTAGCCCTGCTCGGCAATGAGCAGTTCTTC.